Below are 4 T cell receptor beta chains sequenced from a single sample in a study of human T cells and chemical hapten exposure. The sample's time point: patch test 3, about 24 weeks after DPC sensitization. The treatment was: therapeutic diphenylcyclopropenone sensitization with weekly scalp DPC. Each CDR3 protein is one row after TCRdb ran MiXCR on the RACE reads. Of tens of thousands of distinct CDR3 sequences listed, 9% to 10% are singletons. Sequencing was performed on whole blood, taken in connection with sensitization to the hapten diphenylcyclopropenone (DPC). The receptors were sampled from a woman between 40 and 55 years old with alopecia areata. Some clones in this sample may be carry-over from other donors' samples.

V and J are TRBV3-1 and TRBJ2-3; D may correspond to TRBD1 or TRBD2 (6 bases each). The germline V gene has CDR1 LGHDT and CDR2 YNNKEL (reference sequence). V gave up 6 bases and J gave up 7 bases, with 14 bases separating them. CDR3 length equals 13 residues. The CDR3: CASSLRGPYTQYF. The CDR3 DNA is TGTGCCAGCAGTCTCCGGGGGCCTTATACGCAGTATTTT.

This clonotype was seen a single time. A much larger clone lies one base from this, so it may be a read error. The chain recombines TRBV6-5 with TRBJ2-7; D could derive from TRBD1 or TRBD2 (5 bases each). Germline-derived CDR1 and CDR2 are MNHEY and SVGAGI. The CDR3 runs to 17 residues. V lost 2 bases and J 4 bases, leaving 21 bases between the germline ends. The chain's CDR3 is CASSYLPPGPGRYEQYF. The CDR3 region has the DNA TGTGCCAGCAGTTACCTCCCTCCGGGACCGGGGAGATACGAGCAGTACTTC.

This clonotype was counted only a few times. The chain carries TRBV6-2 or TRBV6-3 and TRBJ1-5, with D tentatively TRBD1 (5 bases). CDR3 size: 18 residues. The ends were cut back, 0 bases at V and 0 bases at J, with 15 bases in the middle. The germline gives CDR1 MNHEY, CDR2 SVGEGT. The CDR3 protein is CASSYSPVSQVSNQPQHF. The CDR3 DNA is TGTGCCAGCAGTTACTCGCCCGTCTCACAGGTTAGCAATCAGCCCCAGCATTTT.

The J gene is TRBJ2-3, the V gene TRBV7-6; TRBD2 is a possible D gene (5 bases). Looked up from germline, CDR1 is SGHVS and CDR2 is FNYEAQ. V gave up 5 bases and J gave up 6 bases, with 18 bases separating them. The CDR3 is 15 residues long. CDR3 amino acids: CASSTLWGDVDTQYF. For the CDR3, the DNA is TGTGCCAGCAGCACACTCTGGGGAGATGTGGATACGCAGTATTTT.